Detailed here is one T cell receptor beta chain. The antigen remains unidentified. Method: immunoSEQ multiplex PCR; TCRdb's copy keeps in-frame clones and lacks some. The sample yields tens of thousands of clones, 60% to 80% seen once. This entry comes from a study of vaccination effects on CD4 cells after COVID-19. Sequencing was preceded by expansion of antigen-specific CD4+ T cells with viral peptide pools in the ViraFEST assay. Upon completion of 10 to 11 days in culture, CD4+ T cells were isolated. Vaccine recipients lacked prior SARS-CoV-2 infection and had negative nucleocapsid antibodies. Days 3 and 7 were when half the medium was replaced with IL-2 medium. The CDR3 contains 12 residues. V dropped 6 bases and J dropped 10 bases, with 10 bases sitting between them. The germline V gene has CDR1 SEHNR and CDR2 FQNEAQ (reference sequence). Whole-study findings and limits: Healthy vaccinees' vaccine-induced clones included only 1 of 255 cross-reacting with common cold coronaviruses.

The clonotype was recovered from a human donor who received a COVID-19 vaccine. The specimen comprised CD4+ T cells from PBMCs cultured with HCoV-NL63 spike peptides, sampled before COVID-19 vaccination. This rearrangement joins TRBV7-9 to TRBJ1-6; no clear D. The CDR3 DNA follows: TGTGCCAGCAGTTCAACAACCTCACCCCTCCACTTT. It codes for CASSSTTSPLHF.